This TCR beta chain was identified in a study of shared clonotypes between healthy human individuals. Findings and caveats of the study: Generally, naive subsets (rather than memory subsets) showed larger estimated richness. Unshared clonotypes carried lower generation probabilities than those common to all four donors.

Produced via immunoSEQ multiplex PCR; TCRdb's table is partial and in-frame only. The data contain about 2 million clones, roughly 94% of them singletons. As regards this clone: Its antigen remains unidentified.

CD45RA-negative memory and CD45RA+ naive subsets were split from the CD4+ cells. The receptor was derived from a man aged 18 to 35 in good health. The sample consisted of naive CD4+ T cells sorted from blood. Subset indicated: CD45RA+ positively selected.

For the CDR3, the DNA is TGTGCCTGGGGGACAGGGACCTATGGCTACACCTTC. This codes for CAWGTGTYGYTF. This rearrangement joins TRBV30 to TRBJ1-2; 9 nucleotides line up with TRBD1. From germline, CDR1 is GTSNPN and CDR2 SVGIG (reference sequence). Germline trimming cut 5 bases from V and 4 bases from J; bases unmatched to any gene: 2. The CDR3 runs to 12 residues. Full variable domain (outside the CDR3, taken from reference TRBV30 and TRBJ1-2): SQTIHQWPATLVQPVGSPLSLECTVEGTSNPNLYWYRQAAGRGLQLLFYSVGIGQISSEVPQNLSASRPQDRQFILSSKKLLLSDSGFYLCAWGTGTYGYTFGSGTRLTVV.